The clone carrying this T cell receptor beta chain was picked up a small number of times. This sample is drawn from a study of patients and donors after allogeneic stem cell transplantation. TCRdb recomputed calls from the RT-PCR reads with MiXCR, one row per CDR3 protein. This table holds 25,000 to 30,000 distinct CDR3 sequences, roughly 7.3% found once. This receptor was identified in a human donor who was either an allogeneic HSCT recipient or a stem cell or donor lymphocyte infusion donor (not recorded which). It is not recorded whose cells these are; they may come from a transplant donor. The sample consisted of blood, either unsorted or a sorted T cell fraction (not recorded which).

CDR3 residues: CSVVLVYNEQFF. CDR3 nucleotide sequence: TGCAGCGTTGTTCTGGTCTACAATGAGCAGTTCTTC. This sequence joins TRBV29-1 and TRBJ2-1; D not certain. Deletions cut 4 bases from V and 3 bases from J, with 7 bases between. From germline, CDR1 is SQVTM and CDR2 ANQGSEA. The CDR3 runs 12 residues.